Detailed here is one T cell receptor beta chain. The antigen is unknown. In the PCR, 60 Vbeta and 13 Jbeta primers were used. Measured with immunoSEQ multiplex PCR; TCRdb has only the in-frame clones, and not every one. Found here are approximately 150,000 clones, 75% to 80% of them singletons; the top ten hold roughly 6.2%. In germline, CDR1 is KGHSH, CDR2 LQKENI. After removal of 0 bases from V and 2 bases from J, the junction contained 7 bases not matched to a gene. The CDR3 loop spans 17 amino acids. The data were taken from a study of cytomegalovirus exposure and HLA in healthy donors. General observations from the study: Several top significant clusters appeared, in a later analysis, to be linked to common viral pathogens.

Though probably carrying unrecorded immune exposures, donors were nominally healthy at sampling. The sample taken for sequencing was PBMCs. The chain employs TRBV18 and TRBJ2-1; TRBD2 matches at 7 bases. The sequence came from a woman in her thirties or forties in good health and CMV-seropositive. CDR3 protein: CASSPPIVLAAYNEQFF. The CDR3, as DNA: TGTGCCAGCTCACCACCGATTGTGCTAGCGGCCTACAATGAGCAGTTCTTC.